This T cell receptor beta chain appears in the sequencing data of a study of blood T cell repertoires in COVID-19. The wider study: COVID-19 samples from acute and convalescent phases originated in the United States, Italy and Spain. Nucleic acid was either cDNA or gDNA, and it came from T cells, B-cell-depleted T cells, or PBMCs.

As originally analysed: Reference gene primers were amplified, and this amplification served to estimate nucleated cell counts. Only in-frame clones appear in the TCRdb table, and some are missing; sequencing was by immunoSEQ multiplex PCR. D and trimming were read from the DNA, whereas the V and J calls and clone size are those reported in that table. The data hold roughly 36,000 clones, with over 80% observed a single time. The CDR3 sequence is 15 residues long. The germline V and J ends were trimmed by 1 base and 5 bases, with 14 bases remaining between them. CDR1 SGHNT and CDR2 YENEEA come from the germline V gene.

The source is a man aged 50 to 60 with active or convalescent COVID-19. The gene calls are TRBV11-3 and TRBJ1-1; D is possibly TRBD1 (5 bases). The source material was peripheral blood. Written as DNA, the CDR3 is TGTGCCAGCAGCTTAGGGGGACCGGGGGGAACTGAAGCTTTCTTT. Its translation: CASSLGGPGGTEAFF.